This entry concerns a single T cell receptor (beta chain). Its antigen has not been determined. Qualities for individual bases were not recorded, and no much larger clone is one base off. This sample stems from a study of response to subunit inactivated influenza vaccine (dated by TCRdb to the late 2010s). The study in broad terms: Deep quantitative T cell receptor repertoire profiling was used in the study to track responses to a trivalent subunit inactivated influenza vaccine.

Results and caveats for the whole study, not just this receptor: The authors proposed that each seasonal influenza vaccination may bring in only a limited number of new T cells.

CDR1 and CDR2, per the germline V gene, are KGHDR and SFDVKD. Relative to germline, V is missing 2 bases and J is missing 7 bases, with 3 bases of the junction outside any gene match. The CDR3, cysteine through phenylalanine, is 16 amino acids long. The sequence is cut down to CDR3 DNA, 48 bases in frame from base 1. Libraries were built with RT-PCR. TCRdb shows the sequencer as Illumina HiSeq 2500. Starting from the raw public reads, TCRdb applied fastp trimming at Q25, assembled clones with MiXCR and retained in-frame beta chains. Records with the same CDR3 protein are collapsed into one entry carrying the most frequent genes and DNA. Within this sample are 450,000 to 600,000 distinct CDR3 sequences, with about 15% of them counted one time only. The ten largest clones add up to roughly 3.1% of the sample.

This TCR was recovered from a man between 50 and 75 years old who received an inactivated influenza vaccine. Donor details come from another sample of the same person, matched by shared clones. In this chain, TRBV24-1 is recombined with TRBJ2-1; the junction holds 14 bases that match TRBD2. The sequencing used CD4+ T cells sorted from PBMCs, collected less than 30 months after vaccination. The nucleotides are TGTGCCACCAGTGATTGGGGACTAGCGGGAGTTAATGAGCAGTTCTTC. This gives the protein CATSDWGLAGVNEQFF.